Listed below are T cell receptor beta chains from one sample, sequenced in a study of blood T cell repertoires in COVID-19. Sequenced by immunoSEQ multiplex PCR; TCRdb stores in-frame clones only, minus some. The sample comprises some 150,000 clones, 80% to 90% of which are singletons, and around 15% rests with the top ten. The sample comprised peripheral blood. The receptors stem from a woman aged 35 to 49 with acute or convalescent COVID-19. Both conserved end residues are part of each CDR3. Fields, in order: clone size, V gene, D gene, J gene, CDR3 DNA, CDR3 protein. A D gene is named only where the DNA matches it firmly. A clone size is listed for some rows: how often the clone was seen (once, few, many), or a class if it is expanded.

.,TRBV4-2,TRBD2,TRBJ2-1,TGTGCCAGCAGCCAAGATCTTCTGACTAGCGGGACGGCCTCCTACAATGAGCAGTTCTTC,CASSQDLLTSGTASYNEQFF
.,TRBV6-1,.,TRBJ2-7,TGTGCCAGCAGTGAACGCCTAATGGATGGGACATGGAGCTCCTACGAGCAGTACTTC,CASSERLMDGTWSSYEQYF
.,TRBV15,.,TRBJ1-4,TGTGCCACCAGCAGAGTATTGGGCTCAACTAATGAAAAACTGTTTTTT,CATSRVLGSTNEKLFF
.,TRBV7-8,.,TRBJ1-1,TGTGCCAGCAGCTTAGTTAGCCCGGATATGAACACTGAAGCTTTCTTT,CASSLVSPDMNTEAFF
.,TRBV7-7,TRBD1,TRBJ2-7,TGTGCTAGCACCCTTTGGGGACAGGCGAGTTACGAGCAGTACTTC,CASTLWGQASYEQYF
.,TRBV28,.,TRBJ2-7,TGTGCCAGCAGTTTACCCCCGGCGGGCCAAACCTACGAGCAGTACTTC,CASSLPPAGQTYEQYF
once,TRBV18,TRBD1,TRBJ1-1,TGTGCCAGCTCACCCGGGACAGGGGATAACACTGAAGCTTTCTTT,CASSPGTGDNTEAFF
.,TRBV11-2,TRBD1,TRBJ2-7,TGTGCCAGCAGCTTCGGGACAGCTACCTACGAGCAGTACTTC,CASSFGTATYEQYF
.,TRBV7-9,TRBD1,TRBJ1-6,TGTGCCAGCAGCTTAGGGGACAGGGAAAATTCACCCCTCCACTTT,CASSLGDRENSPLHF
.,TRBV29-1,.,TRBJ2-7,TGCAGCGTCGAAGGACACGGCAGCTCCTACGAGCAGTACTTC,CSVEGHGSSYEQYF
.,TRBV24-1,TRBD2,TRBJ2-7,TGTGCCACCAGTACGGGACTAGCGGGAGTCGAGCAGTACTTC,CATSTGLAGVEQYF